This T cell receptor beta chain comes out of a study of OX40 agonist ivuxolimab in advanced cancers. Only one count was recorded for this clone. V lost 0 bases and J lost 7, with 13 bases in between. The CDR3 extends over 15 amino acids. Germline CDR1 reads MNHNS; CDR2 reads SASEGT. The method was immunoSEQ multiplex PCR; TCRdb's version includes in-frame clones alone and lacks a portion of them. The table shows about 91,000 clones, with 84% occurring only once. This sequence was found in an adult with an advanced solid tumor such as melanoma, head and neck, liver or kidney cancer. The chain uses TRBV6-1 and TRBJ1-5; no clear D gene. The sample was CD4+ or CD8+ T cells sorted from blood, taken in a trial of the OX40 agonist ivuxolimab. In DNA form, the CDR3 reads TGTGCCAGCAGTGAAGCTTGGCTGACACAACAGCCCCAGCATTTT. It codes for CASSEAWLTQQPQHF.